One and the same sample provided the 11 T cell receptor beta chains below, sequenced in a study of cytomegalovirus exposure and HLA in healthy donors. A multiplex PCR was run with 60 Vbeta primers and 13 Jbeta primers. The repertoire was sequenced with immunoSEQ multiplex PCR; TCRdb's copy has only in-frame clones and lacks some. Among some 100,000 clones, 75% were seen once, and the ten largest hold 8% to 13%. The sequenced material came from PBMCs. These receptors originate from a man aged 50 to 60 in good health and CMV-seronegative.

In its sample, this clone was seen a few times. The gene calls are TRBV7-3 and TRBJ1-5, with unresolved D. Germline values: CDR1 SGHTA, CDR2 FQGTGA. V dropped 5 bases and J dropped 0 bases, with 11 bases sitting between them. The CDR3 spans 15 residues. Here the CDR3 reads CASSADYYSNQPQHF. Here the CDR3 DNA reads TGTGCCAGCAGCGCGGACTACTATAGCAATCAGCCCCAGCATTTT.

The chain links TRBV5-1 to TRBJ1-2, with TRBD1 matching over 8 bases. V was clipped by 4 bases and J by 5 bases; unmatched bases: 4. The germline CDR1 and CDR2 sequences are SGHRS and YFSETQ. The CDR3 is made up of 13 amino acids. As DNA, the CDR3 is TGCGCCAGCAGCGGCACAGGGGGATATGGCTACACCTTC. This sequence encodes CASSGTGGYGYTF.

DNA of the CDR3: TGTGCCAGCAGTTTATCAGGGCCCCTCCGGGATGAGCAGTTCTTC. It codes for CASSLSGPLRDEQFF. The V gene is TRBV28, the J gene TRBJ2-1, with a possible D match to TRBD1 (5 bases). CDR1 and CDR2 (germline): MDHEN, SYDVKM. V was shortened by 1 base and J by 8 bases, with 15 bases between the two germline ends. The CDR3 loop spans 15 amino acids. The full variable domain, rest sourced from reference TRBV28 and TRBJ2-1, is DVKVTQSSRYLVKRTGEKVFLECVQDMDHENMFWYRQDPGLGLRLIYFSYDVKMKEKGDIPEGYSVSREKKERFSLILESASTNQTSMYLCASSLSGPLRDEQFFGPGTRLTVL.

V and J are TRBV9 and TRBJ2-1, with D perhaps TRBD1 (5 bases). V dropped 2 bases and J dropped 3 bases, with 12 bases sitting between them. Germline CDR1 SGDLS, CDR2 YYNGEE. This CDR3 has 15 residues. CDR3: CASSVTPDSYNEQFF. CDR3 sequence (DNA): TGTGCCAGCAGCGTTACCCCAGACAGCTACAATGAGCAGTTCTTC. The full variable domain, in which reference TRBV9 and TRBJ2-1 provide the parts outside the CDR3, is DSGVTQTPKHLITATGQRVTLRCSPRSGDLSVYWYQQSLDQGLQFLIQYYNGEERAKGNILERFSAQQFPDLHSELNLSSLELGDSALYFCASSVTPDSYNEQFFGPGTRLTVL.

V is TRBV6-1 and J is TRBJ1-5; TRBD1 is a possible D gene (5 bases). V lost 11 bases and J lost 2, with 16 bases in between. Germline V gene lookup returns CDR1 MNHNS and CDR2 SASEGT. The CDR3 is 14 amino acids. CDR3 DNA sequence: TGTGCCGGAGGTAGCGGGGGGGGCAATCAGCCCCAGCATTTT. Amino acids: CAGGSGGGNQPQHF.

This clone occurred a few times. The chain has TRBV7-9 and TRBJ1-2, with D maybe TRBD1 (6 bases). V shed 5 bases and J shed 7 bases, with 14 bases lying between them. Germline CDR1 reads SEHNR; CDR2 reads FQNEAQ (reference sequence). The CDR3 is 13 residues long. The CDR3 spells CASSLGGVSGYTF. The CDR3 DNA sequence: TGTGCCAGCAGCCTAGGGGGGGTATCTGGCTACACCTTC.

The chain uses TRBV6-5 and TRBJ1-5; 10 bases fit TRBD1. Unmatched junction bases numbered 4, after V lost 5 bases and J lost 3 bases. Germline V gene sequence: CDR1 MNHEY, CDR2 SVGAGI. CDR3 size: 15 residues. This chain's CDR3 is CASSRDRGPNQPQHF. CDR3 sequence (DNA): TGTGCCAGCAGTCGGGACAGGGGCCCCAATCAGCCCCAGCATTTT.

The chain has TRBV27 and TRBJ2-5; TRBD2 matches 13 bases. The V segment lost 8 bases and the J segment 6 bases; nucleotides outside the gene matches: 6. Germline values: CDR1 MNHEY, CDR2 SMNVEV (reference sequence). The CDR3 spans 14 residues. The CDR3, as DNA: TGTGCCAGCGGTACTAGCGGGGGGGCACAGACCCAGTACTTC. Translation gives CASGTSGGAQTQYF.

The chain has TRBV4-1 and TRBJ2-7; D might be TRBD2 (5 bases). Trimming took off 4 bases at V and 5 bases at J, with 18 bases between the two ends. The CDR3 runs 15 residues. CDR1 and CDR2 from the germline V gene are MGHRA and YSYEKL. The CDR3 DNA follows: TGCGCCAGCAGCCCGCTAATGGCGGGTGAGGACGAGCAGTACTTC. Its protein product is CASSPLMAGEDEQYF.

The V and J genes are TRBV2 and TRBJ2-5, with 8 bases that match TRBD2. Germline CDR1 reads SNHLY; CDR2 reads FYNNEI. The CDR3 is made up of 15 amino acids. V trimming: 11 bases; J trimming: 0 bases; junction bases outside the gene matches: 11. CDR3 in DNA: TGTGCCTTCACATTGCTAGCGGGTAACCAAGAGACCCAGTACTTC. This encodes CAFTLLAGNQETQYF.

This clone was picked up a small number of times. The chain uses TRBV6-4 and TRBJ2-3; D is undetermined. The V gene's germline CDR1 is MRHNA and CDR2 SNTAGT. V was cut by 3 bases and J by 5 bases, with 12 bases left in between. This CDR3 is 14 amino acids long. CDR3 nucleotide sequence: TGTGCCAGCAGTGATTCGATCTGGCAAGATACGCAGTATTTT. Its translation is CASSDSIWQDTQYF.